A single sample gave rise to the 12 T cell receptor beta chains below, sequenced in a study of CD8 T cells in ankylosing spondylitis. No antigen has been assigned to these receptors. TCRdb reprocessed the 5' RACE reads via MiXCR and lists one record per CDR3 protein. The sample lists around 540,000 distinct CDR3 sequences, 10% to 15% occurring once. The study, taken as a whole, reports: A TCR beta motif of 7 to 9 highly homologous variants seemed to mark ankylosing spondylitis blood.

Sequencing used blood, either unsorted or a sorted T cell fraction (not recorded which). These receptors came from a male donor with ankylosing spondylitis.

This clonotype turned up a few times. This sequence joins TRBV20-1 and TRBJ2-1, with unresolved D. V shed 4 bases and J shed 4 bases, with 17 bases lying between them. The CDR3 runs 15 residues. The germline CDR1 and CDR2 sequences are DFQATT and SNEGSKA (reference sequence). The CDR3 region has the DNA TGCAGTGCTAAACGTATAGACTCAGGATACAATGAGCAGTTCTTC. Amino acids: CSAKRIDSGYNEQFF.

This clonotype was detected ten times or more. The V and J genes are TRBV5-1 and TRBJ2-3; tentatively, D is TRBD1 or TRBD2 (6 bases each). Trimming left V 5 bases short and J 0 bases short, with 19 bases between. The germline gives CDR1 SGHRS, CDR2 YFSETQ. The CDR3 covers 17 residues. CDR3 in DNA: TGCGCCAGCAGACAAATGGGGGGCTACGCTAGCACAGATACGCAGTATTTT. Protein: CASRQMGGYASTDTQYF.

V and J are TRBV6-1 and TRBJ1-5; no reliable D call. V dropped 1 base and J dropped 1 base, with 5 bases sitting between them. The CDR3 has 14 amino acids. CDR1 and CDR2 from the germline V gene are MNHNS and SASEGT. CDR3 DNA: TGTGCCAGCAGTGAAGACGGGAGCAATCAGCCCCAGCATTTT. It encodes CASSEDGSNQPQHF.

The chain recombines TRBV3-1 with TRBJ2-3; 8 bases fit TRBD1. The CDR3 consists of 16 residues. J gave up 5 bases and V 2 bases, and 9 bases lay outside the gene matches. Germline V gene data show CDR1 as LGHDT and CDR2 as YNNKEL (reference sequence). The CDR3, as DNA: TGTGCCAGCAGCCAATCCCTGACAGGGGTTGGAGATACGCAGTATTTT. Translation: CASSQSLTGVGDTQYF.

V and J are TRBV3-1 and TRBJ1-2; TRBD1 is a possible D gene (5 bases). Germline V gene sequence: CDR1 LGHDT, CDR2 YNNKEL (reference sequence). This CDR3 is built from 13 residues. V lost 1 base and J 8 bases, leaving 11 bases between the germline ends. The CDR3 region is CASSQGLRDGYTF. The DNA for the CDR3 is TGTGCCAGCAGCCAAGGGTTGAGGGACGGCTACACCTTC. Full variable domain (remainder filled in from reference TRBV3-1 and TRBJ1-2): DTAVSQTPKYLVTQMGNDKSIKCEQNLGHDTMYWYKQDSKKFLKIMFSYNNKELIINETVPNRFSPKSPDKAHLNLHINSLELGDSAVYFCASSQGLRDGYTFGSGTRLTVV.

The V gene is TRBV4-1, the J gene TRBJ2-1; 9 bases agree with TRBD1. CDR3 length: 15 amino acids. Trimming at V came to 4 bases and at J to 6 bases, leaving 7 bases not matched to a gene. CDR1 is MGHRA, CDR2 YSYEKL, per germline. This chain's CDR3 is CASSPRDREINEQFF. CDR3 nucleotides: TGCGCCAGCAGCCCCCGGGACAGGGAGATCAATGAGCAGTTCTTC.

The rearrangement links TRBV27 to TRBJ2-7; TRBD1 agrees at 7 bases. The trim removed 6 bases at V and 4 bases at J, leaving 3 bases unmatched. From germline, CDR1 is MNHEY and CDR2 SMNVEV (reference sequence). This CDR3 comprises 12 residues. CDR3 in amino acids: CASRTGQYEQYV. CDR3 coding DNA: TGTGCCAGCAGGACGGGACAGTACGAGCAGTACGTC.

This clonotype was counted ten times or more. The V gene is TRBV12-3 or TRBV12-4, the J gene TRBJ1-1, with a weak D call TRBD1 (6 bases). With 6 bases removed from V and 1 base from J, the gap between germline ends came to 12 bases. This CDR3 comprises 14 residues. CDR3 nucleotides: TGTGCCAGCAGATCATCAGGGGCGAACACTGAAGCTTTCTTT. Residues: CASRSSGANTEAFF.

J is TRBJ2-7 and V is TRBV20-1, with TRBD1 identical over 11 bases. Germline V gene lookup returns CDR1 DFQATT and CDR2 SNEGSKA (reference sequence). Trimming at V came to 3 bases and at J to 3 bases, leaving 7 bases not matched to a gene. The CDR3 is made up of 15 amino acids. The CDR3 DNA sequence: TGCAGTGCTAGTTACCGGGACAGGGGGGGCTACGAGCAGTACTTC. This translates into CSASYRDRGGYEQYF.

The rearrangement uses TRBV2 and TRBJ2-5; the D gene is possibly TRBD1 (6 bases). Trimming took 6 bases from V and 0 from J, leaving 11 bases between them. The CDR3 length is 14 residues. Germline lookup yields CDR1 SNHLY and CDR2 FYNNEI. The CDR3: CASRATGNQETQYF. CDR3 in DNA: TGTGCCAGCAGAGCTACAGGGAACCAAGAGACCCAGTACTTC.

The sample holds many counts of this clonotype. The chain combines TRBV29-1 with TRBJ1-1; 8 bases line up with TRBD1. The trim removed 2 bases at V and 3 bases at J, leaving 5 bases unmatched. The CDR3 has 14 residues. Germline V gives CDR1 SQVTM, CDR2 ANQGSEA. CDR3 amino acids: CSVERRGQDTEAFF. The CDR3 DNA reads as TGCAGCGTTGAACGCAGGGGGCAGGACACTGAAGCTTTCTTT. Together with reference TRBV29-1 and TRBJ1-1, the CDR3 gives the full variable domain: SAVISQKPSRDICQRGTSLTIQCQVDSQVTMMFWYRQQPGQSLTLIATANQGSEATYESGFVIDKFPISRPNLTFSTLTVSNMSPEDSSIYLCSVERRGQDTEAFFGQGTRLTVV.

There are a few counts of this clonotype. The V gene is TRBV7-9, the J gene TRBJ2-1; D not certain. Germline V lookup: CDR1 SEHNR, CDR2 FQNEAQ (reference sequence). V lost 5 bases to trimming and J lost 9 bases, with 11 bases between them. The CDR3 length is 12 residues. The CDR3 DNA reads as TGTGCCAGCAGCCCCGAGAGTGGTGAGCAGTTCTTC. Its translation: CASSPESGEQFF.